This entry lists 10 T cell receptor beta chains sequenced from one sample in a study of cytomegalovirus exposure and HLA in healthy donors. The PCR ran on 60 Vbeta and 13 Jbeta primers. Measured with immunoSEQ multiplex PCR; TCRdb has only the in-frame clones, and not every one. The table has approximately 210,000 clones, roughly 77% seen once. The sample taken for sequencing was PBMCs. The receptors come from a male donor in good health and CMV-seropositive.

The rearrangement links TRBV7-3 to TRBJ2-3; D might be TRBD2 (5 bases). The V gene's germline CDR1 is SGHTA and CDR2 FQGTGA. The CDR3 spans 18 residues. V was cut by 4 bases and J by 2 bases, with 22 bases left in between. The CDR3 reads CASSSLPGGSTPTDTQYF. CDR3 coding DNA: TGTGCCAGCAGCTCGCTGCCCGGCGGGTCAACCCCCACAGATACGCAGTATTTT.

The DNA of the CDR3 is TGCGCCAGCAGCCCCTCCTCTGTGGGGGGGCAGTTCTTC. As protein: CASSPSSVGGQFF. The chain joins TRBV5-1 to TRBJ2-1; TRBD2 might be the D (6 bases). The CDR3 contains 13 residues. Per the germline V gene, CDR1 is SGHRS and CDR2 is YFSETQ. The V end lost 4 bases, the J end lost 12 bases, and 17 bases lay between the germline ends. The full variable domain, with the rest looked up from reference TRBV5-1 and TRBJ2-1, is KAGVTQTPRYLIKTRGQQVTLSCSPISGHRSVSWYQQTPGQGLQFLFEYFSETQRNKGNFPGRFSGRQFSNSRSEMNVSTLELGDSALYLCASSPSSVGGQFFGPGTRLTVL.

The rearrangement joins TRBV9 to TRBJ2-7, with a weak D call TRBD2 (6 bases). CDR1 SGDLS and CDR2 YYNGEE come from the germline V gene. CDR3 length: 13 amino acids. Trimming removed 0 bases at V and 6 bases at J, with 10 bases between. The CDR3: CASSVGAEGEQYF. Written as DNA, the CDR3 is TGTGCCAGCAGCGTAGGGGCGGAGGGCGAGCAGTACTTC.

V usage is TRBV9 and J usage is TRBJ2-7; D is perhaps TRBD2 (7 bases). Trimming cost V 4 bases and J 2 bases, with 16 bases left between them. The CDR3 has 15 amino acids. Germline values: CDR1 SGDLS, CDR2 YYNGEE. The CDR3 DNA is TGTGCCAGCAGCCCGGGGGGCAGAAGTCCCTACGAGCAGTACTTC. It is translated as CASSPGGRSPYEQYF.

The rearrangement joins TRBV27 to TRBJ2-7; 10 nucleotides line up with TRBD1. Per the germline V gene, CDR1 is MNHEY and CDR2 is SMNVEV (reference sequence). The V and J ends lost 6 bases and 7 bases, in that order; junction bases with no gene match: 12. This CDR3 contains 15 residues. DNA for the CDR3: TGTGCCAGCAGACCGGGGGGGACAGGGGATCGGGAGCAGTACTTC. As protein: CASRPGGTGDREQYF.

This clone was counted a single time. V is TRBV10-3 and J is TRBJ1-5; D possibly corresponds to TRBD1 (5 bases). The CDR3 contains 14 residues. Germline CDR1 and CDR2: ENHRY and SYGVKD. Trimming took 0 bases from V and 7 from J, leaving 10 bases between them. This CDR3 is CAISESDKAQPQHF. Here the CDR3 DNA reads TGTGCCATCAGTGAGTCGGACAAGGCCCAGCCCCAGCATTTT.

V usage is TRBV5-4 and J usage is TRBJ2-3; 7 nucleotides line up with TRBD1. This CDR3 comprises 13 residues. V gave up 5 bases and J gave up 1 base; unmatched junction bases: 1. Germline CDR1 reads SGHNT; CDR2 reads YYREEE (reference sequence). The CDR3, as DNA: TGTGCCAGCAGGCAGGGGGGCACAGATACGCAGTATTTT. It codes for CASRQGGTDTQYF.

The chain carries TRBV11-1 and TRBJ2-7; no firm D call. This CDR3 has 11 amino acids. CDR1 is SGHAT and CDR2 is FQDESV in the germline V gene (reference sequence). V lost 4 bases, J lost 3 bases, and 4 bases lay in between. Here the CDR3 reads CASSSYYEQYF. CDR3 DNA: TGTGCCAGCAGCTCCTACTACGAGCAGTACTTC.

This CDR3 reads CASSSTGDSPLHF. CDR3 bases: TGTGCCAGCAGCTCGACGGGGGATTCACCCCTCCACTTT. The rearrangement joins TRBV2 to TRBJ1-6, with D possibly being TRBD1 (5 bases). Looked up from germline, CDR1 is SNHLY and CDR2 is FYNNEI. V lost 6 bases and J 8 bases, leaving 11 bases between the germline ends. There are 13 residues in the CDR3.

This chain's CDR3 is CASSPPQGGQSNEQFF. Written as DNA, the CDR3 is TGTGCCAGCTCACCTCCACAGGGGGGACAGAGCAATGAGCAGTTCTTC. The V gene is TRBV18, the J gene TRBJ2-1; 8 nucleotides align to TRBD1. In germline, CDR1 is KGHSH, CDR2 LQKENI. Trimming at V came to 3 bases and at J to 6 bases, leaving 10 bases not matched to a gene. This CDR3 comprises 16 residues.